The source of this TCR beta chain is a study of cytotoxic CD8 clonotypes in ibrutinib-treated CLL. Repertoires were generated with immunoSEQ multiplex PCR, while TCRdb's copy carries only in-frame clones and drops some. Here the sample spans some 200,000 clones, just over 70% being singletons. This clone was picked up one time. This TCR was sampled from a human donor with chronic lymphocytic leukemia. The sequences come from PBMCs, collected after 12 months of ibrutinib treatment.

CDR3 in amino acids: CASSLDRTKSGNTIYF. The CDR3 region has the DNA TGTGCCAGCAGCCTGGACCGGACAAAATCTGGAAACACCATATATTTT. V gene TRBV9 combines with J gene TRBJ1-3, with D maybe TRBD1 (5 bases). CDR3 length equals 16 residues. Germline CDR1 is SGDLS and CDR2 is YYNGEE. V was shortened by 4 bases and J by 1 base, with 15 bases between the two germline ends.